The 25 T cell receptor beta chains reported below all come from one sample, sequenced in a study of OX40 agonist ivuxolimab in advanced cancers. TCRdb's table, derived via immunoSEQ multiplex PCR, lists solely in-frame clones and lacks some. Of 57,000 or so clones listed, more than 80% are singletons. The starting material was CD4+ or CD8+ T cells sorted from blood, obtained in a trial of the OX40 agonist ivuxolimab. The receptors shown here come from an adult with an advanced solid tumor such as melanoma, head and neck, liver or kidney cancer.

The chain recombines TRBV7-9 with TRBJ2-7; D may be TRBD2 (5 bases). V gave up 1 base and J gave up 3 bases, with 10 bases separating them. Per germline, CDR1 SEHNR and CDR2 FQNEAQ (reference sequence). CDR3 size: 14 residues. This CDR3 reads CASSLVPGNYEQYF. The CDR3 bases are TGTGCCAGCAGCTTAGTCCCGGGAAACTACGAGCAGTACTTC.

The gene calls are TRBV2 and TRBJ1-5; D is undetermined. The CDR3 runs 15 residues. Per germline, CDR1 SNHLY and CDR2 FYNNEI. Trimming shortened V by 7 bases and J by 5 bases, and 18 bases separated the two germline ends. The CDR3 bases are TGTGCCAGCAAGCCTGGGCCCGAGGACTATCAGCCCCAGCATTTT. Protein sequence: CASKPGPEDYQPQHF.

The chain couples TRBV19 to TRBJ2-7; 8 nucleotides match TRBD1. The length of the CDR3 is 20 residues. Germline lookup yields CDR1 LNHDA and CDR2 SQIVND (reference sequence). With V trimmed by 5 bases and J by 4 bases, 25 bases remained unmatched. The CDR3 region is CASSSRGRKAEGGHQYEQYF. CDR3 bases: TGTGCCAGTAGTTCCAGGGGGCGGAAAGCAGAGGGAGGCCATCAATACGAGCAGTACTTC.

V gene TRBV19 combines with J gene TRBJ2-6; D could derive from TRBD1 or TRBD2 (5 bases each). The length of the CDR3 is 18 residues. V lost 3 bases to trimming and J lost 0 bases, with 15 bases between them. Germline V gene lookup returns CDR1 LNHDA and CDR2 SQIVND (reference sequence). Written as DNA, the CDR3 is TGTGCCAGTAGTATTAAGGGACGGCGAAGCTCTGGGGCCAACGTCCTGACTTTC. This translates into CASSIKGRRSSGANVLTF.

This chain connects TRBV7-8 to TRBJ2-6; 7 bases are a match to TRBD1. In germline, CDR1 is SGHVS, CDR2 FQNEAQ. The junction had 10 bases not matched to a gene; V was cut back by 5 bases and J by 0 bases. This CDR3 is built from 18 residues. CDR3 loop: CASSTRQGIFSGANVLTF. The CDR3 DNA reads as TGTGCCAGCAGCACTAGACAGGGCATCTTCTCTGGGGCCAACGTCCTGACTTTC.

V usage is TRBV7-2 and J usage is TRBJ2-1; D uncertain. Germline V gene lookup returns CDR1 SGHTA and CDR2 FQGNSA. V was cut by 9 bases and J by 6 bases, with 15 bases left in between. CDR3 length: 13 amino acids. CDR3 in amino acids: CASSPPSGNEQFF. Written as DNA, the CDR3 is TGTGCCAGTAGCCCTCCTAGTGGCAATGAGCAGTTCTTC.

The CDR3 here is CASSQTGLSYEQYF. The CDR3 DNA follows: TGTGCCAGCAGCCAGACAGGGTTGTCCTACGAGCAGTACTTC. The chain recombines TRBV6-5 with TRBJ2-7, with 7 bases fitting TRBD1. Germline trimming cut 6 bases from V and 1 base from J; bases unmatched to any gene: 6. The length of the CDR3 is 14 residues. Germline CDR1 reads MNHEY; CDR2 reads SVGAGI.

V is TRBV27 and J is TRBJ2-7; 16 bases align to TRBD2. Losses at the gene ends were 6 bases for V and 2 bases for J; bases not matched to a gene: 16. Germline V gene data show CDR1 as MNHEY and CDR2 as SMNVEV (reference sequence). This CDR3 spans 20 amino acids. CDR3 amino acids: CASSPRTGLAGGFTTYEQYF. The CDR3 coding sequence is TGTGCCAGCAGCCCAAGAACGGGACTAGCGGGAGGGTTTACCACCTACGAGCAGTACTTC.

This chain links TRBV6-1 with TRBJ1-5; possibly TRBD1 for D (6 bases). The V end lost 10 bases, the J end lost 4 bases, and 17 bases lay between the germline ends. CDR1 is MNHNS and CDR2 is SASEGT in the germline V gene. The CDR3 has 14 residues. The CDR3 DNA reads TGTGCCACCACTAGGGGGGGGAATAATCAGCCCCAGCATTTT. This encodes CATTRGGNNQPQHF.

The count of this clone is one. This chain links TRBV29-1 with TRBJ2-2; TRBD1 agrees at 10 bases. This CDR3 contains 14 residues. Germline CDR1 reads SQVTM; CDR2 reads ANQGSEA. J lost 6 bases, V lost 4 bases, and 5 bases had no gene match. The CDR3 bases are TGCAGCGTTGGACCGGGACAGGGGTCCGGGGAGCTGTTTTTT. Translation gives CSVGPGQGSGELFF.

The CDR3 DNA reads as TGTGCCAGCAGCTCAACACTAGCTACAGCCAAAAACATTCAGTACTTC. Residues: CASSSTLATAKNIQYF. V and J are TRBV7-2 and TRBJ2-4; a weak D match, TRBD2 (6 bases). The germline gives CDR1 SGHTA, CDR2 FQGNSA. The CDR3 runs 16 residues. Trimming removed 4 bases at V and 0 bases at J, with 13 bases between.

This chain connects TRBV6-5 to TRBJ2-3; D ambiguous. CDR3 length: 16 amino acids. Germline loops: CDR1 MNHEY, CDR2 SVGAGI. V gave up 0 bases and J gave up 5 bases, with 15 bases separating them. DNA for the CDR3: TGTGCCAGCAGTTACTCGAGGACCTTAGCTGGAGATACGCAGTATTTT. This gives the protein CASSYSRTLAGDTQYF.

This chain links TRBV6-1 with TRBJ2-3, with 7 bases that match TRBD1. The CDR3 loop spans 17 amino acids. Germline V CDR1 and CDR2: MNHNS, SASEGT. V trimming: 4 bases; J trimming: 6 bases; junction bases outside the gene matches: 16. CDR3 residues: CASSGKSYNRGTDTQYF. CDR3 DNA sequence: TGTGCCAGCAGTGGGAAATCGTATAACAGGGGTACCGATACGCAGTATTTT.

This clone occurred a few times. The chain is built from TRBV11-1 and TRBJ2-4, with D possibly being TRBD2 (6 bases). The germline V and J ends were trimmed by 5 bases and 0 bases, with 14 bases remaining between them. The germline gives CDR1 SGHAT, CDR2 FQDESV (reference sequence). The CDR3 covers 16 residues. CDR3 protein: CASSQGLTLAKNIQYF. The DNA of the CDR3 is TGTGCCAGCAGCCAGGGACTTACCTTAGCCAAAAACATTCAGTACTTC.

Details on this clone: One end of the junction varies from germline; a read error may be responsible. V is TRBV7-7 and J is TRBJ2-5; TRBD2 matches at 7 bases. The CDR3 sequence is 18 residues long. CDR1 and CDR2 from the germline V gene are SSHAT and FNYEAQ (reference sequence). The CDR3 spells CASSYSRSRGGPQETQYF. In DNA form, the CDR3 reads TGTGCTAGCAGCTACTCCCGCAGCCGGGGAGGGCCCCAAGAGACCCAGTACTTC.

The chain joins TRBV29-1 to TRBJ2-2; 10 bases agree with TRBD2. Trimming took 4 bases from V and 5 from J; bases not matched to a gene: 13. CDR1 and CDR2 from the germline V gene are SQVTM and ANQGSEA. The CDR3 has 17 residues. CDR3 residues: CSVGGASGSLSTGELFF. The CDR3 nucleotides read TGCAGCGTTGGTGGTGCTAGCGGGAGTCTTTCAACCGGGGAGCTGTTTTTT.

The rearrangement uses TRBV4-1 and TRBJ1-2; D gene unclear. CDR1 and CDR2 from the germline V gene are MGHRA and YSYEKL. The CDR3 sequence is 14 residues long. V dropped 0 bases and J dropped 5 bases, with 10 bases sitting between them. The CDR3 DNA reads TGCGCCAGCAGCCAAGATATGGGAAGATATGGCTACACCTTC. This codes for CASSQDMGRYGYTF.

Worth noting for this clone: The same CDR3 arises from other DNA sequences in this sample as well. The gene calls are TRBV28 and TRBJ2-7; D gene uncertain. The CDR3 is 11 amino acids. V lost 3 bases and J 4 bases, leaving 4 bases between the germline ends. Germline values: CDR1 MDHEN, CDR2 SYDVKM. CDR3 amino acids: CASSLRYEQYF. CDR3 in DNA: TGTGCCAGCAGTTTGCGGTACGAGCAGTACTTC.

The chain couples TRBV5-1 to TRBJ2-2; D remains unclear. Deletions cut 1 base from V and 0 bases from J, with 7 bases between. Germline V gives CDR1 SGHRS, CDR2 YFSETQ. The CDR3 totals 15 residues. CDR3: CASSLPQTNTGELFF. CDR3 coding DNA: TGCGCCAGCAGCTTGCCACAGACGAACACCGGGGAGCTGTTTTTT. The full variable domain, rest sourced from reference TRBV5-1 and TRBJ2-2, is KAGVTQTPRYLIKTRGQQVTLSCSPISGHRSVSWYQQTPGQGLQFLFEYFSETQRNKGNFPGRFSGRQFSNSRSEMNVSTLELGDSALYLCASSLPQTNTGELFFGEGSRLTVL.

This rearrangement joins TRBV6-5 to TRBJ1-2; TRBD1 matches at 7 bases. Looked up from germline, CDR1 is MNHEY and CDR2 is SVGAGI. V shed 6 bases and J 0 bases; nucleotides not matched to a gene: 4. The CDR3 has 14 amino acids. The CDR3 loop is CASRYRGANYGYTF. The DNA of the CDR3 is TGTGCCAGCAGGTACAGGGGAGCTAACTATGGCTACACCTTC.

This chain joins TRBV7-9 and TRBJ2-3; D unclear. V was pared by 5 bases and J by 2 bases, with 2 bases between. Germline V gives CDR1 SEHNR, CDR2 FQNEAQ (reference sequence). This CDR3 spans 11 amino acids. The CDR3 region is CASSNTDTQYF. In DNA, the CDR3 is TGTGCCAGCAGCAACACAGATACGCAGTATTTT.

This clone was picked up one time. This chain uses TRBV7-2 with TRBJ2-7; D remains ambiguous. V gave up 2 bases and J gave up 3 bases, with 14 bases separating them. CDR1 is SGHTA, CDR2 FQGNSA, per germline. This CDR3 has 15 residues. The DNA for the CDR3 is TGTGCCAGCAGCTTAATGGACGGAAAGAGCTACGAGCAGTACTTC. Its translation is CASSLMDGKSYEQYF.

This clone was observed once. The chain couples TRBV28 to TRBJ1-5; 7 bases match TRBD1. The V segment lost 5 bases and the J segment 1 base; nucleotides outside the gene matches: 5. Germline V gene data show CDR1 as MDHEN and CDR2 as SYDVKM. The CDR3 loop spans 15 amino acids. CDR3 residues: CASSRQGSSNQPQHF. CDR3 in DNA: TGTGCCAGCAGTCGACAGGGCTCGAGCAATCAGCCCCAGCATTTT.

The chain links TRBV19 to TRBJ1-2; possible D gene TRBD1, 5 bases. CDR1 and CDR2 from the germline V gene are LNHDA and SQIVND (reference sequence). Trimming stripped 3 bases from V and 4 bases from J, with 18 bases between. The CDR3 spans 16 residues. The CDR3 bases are TGTGCCAGTAGTATTCGGGGGACCTCCGGCAGCTATGGCTACACCTTC. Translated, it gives CASSIRGTSGSYGYTF.

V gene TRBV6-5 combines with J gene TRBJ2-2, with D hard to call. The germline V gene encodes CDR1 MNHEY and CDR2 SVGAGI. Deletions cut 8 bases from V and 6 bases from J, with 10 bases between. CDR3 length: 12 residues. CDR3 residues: CASPYPPGELFF. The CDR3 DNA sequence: TGTGCCAGCCCTTACCCCCCCGGGGAGCTGTTTTTT.